This is a list of T cell receptor beta chains from one sample in a study of tumor-infiltrating lymphocytes in primary liver carcinoma. One entry per CDR3 protein, called by TCRdb with MiXCR from the multiplex PCR reads. The sample lists 200,000 or so distinct CDR3 sequences, less than 75% seen once, with roughly 6.8% in the top ten. Sequencing was done on a sample of peripheral blood. The source is a woman aged 55-69 years with primary liver carcinoma and hepatitis B virus infection. Both conserved end residues are part of each CDR3. Each record gives: D gene, J gene, clone size, V gene, CDR3 protein, CDR3 DNA. D genes are given only for firm matches. Clone size is stated in some rows and not others, as once, few, many or a class when expanded.

D gene: TRBD1; J gene: TRBJ1-1; clone size: .; V gene: TRBV30; CDR3 protein: CAWIRGTADIEAFF; CDR3 DNA: TGTGCCTGGATCCGAGGGACAGCCGACATTGAAGCTTTCTTT
D gene: .; J gene: TRBJ2-2; clone size: .; V gene: TRBV10-1; CDR3 protein: CASSGHVDHQSGELFF; CDR3 DNA: TGCGCCAGCAGTGGCCATGTGGACCATCAATCCGGGGAGCTGTTTTTT
D gene: .; J gene: TRBJ2-3; clone size: .; V gene: TRBV4-2; CDR3 protein: CASSLTRTAADTQYF; CDR3 DNA: TGTGCCAGCAGCCTAACCCGGACAGCGGCAGATACGCAGTATTTT
D gene: TRBD2; J gene: TRBJ2-1; clone size: .; V gene: TRBV9; CDR3 protein: CASSVGRGSGSYYNEQFF; CDR3 DNA: TGTGCCAGCAGCGTGGGTCGGGGTAGCGGGAGTTACTACAATGAGCAGTTCTTC
D gene: TRBD2; J gene: TRBJ2-5; clone size: .; V gene: TRBV7-9; CDR3 protein: CASSYVTGGRETQYF; CDR3 DNA: TGTGCCAGCAGCTACGTAACGGGAGGACGAGAGACCCAGTACTTC
D gene: .; J gene: TRBJ2-2; clone size: .; V gene: TRBV14; CDR3 protein: CASSQDHQANTGELFF; CDR3 DNA: TGTGCCAGCAGCCAAGATCACCAAGCGAACACCGGGGAGCTGTTTTTT
D gene: .; J gene: TRBJ2-7; clone size: many; V gene: TRBV6-5; CDR3 protein: CASSKQDLGLYEQYF; CDR3 DNA: TGTGCCAGCAGCAAACAGGACTTAGGACTCTACGAGCAGTACTTC
D gene: .; J gene: TRBJ2-3; clone size: many; V gene: TRBV10-3; CDR3 protein: CAISERSTDTQYF; CDR3 DNA: TGTGCCATCAGTGAAAGGAGCACAGATACGCAGTATTTT
D gene: TRBD1; J gene: TRBJ2-6; clone size: .; V gene: TRBV11-2; CDR3 protein: CASSLARNRGNVQTF; CDR3 DNA: TGTGCCAGCAGCTTAGCGAGGAACAGGGGCAACGTCCAGACTTTC
D gene: TRBD2; J gene: TRBJ2-7; clone size: .; V gene: TRBV27; CDR3 protein: CASSSGLVSYEQYF; CDR3 DNA: TGTGCCAGCAGTTCGGGACTAGTCTCCTACGAGCAGTACTTC
D gene: TRBD2; J gene: TRBJ2-4; clone size: .; V gene: TRBV6-5; CDR3 protein: CVSRPSGRLNIQYF; CDR3 DNA: TGTGTCAGCAGACCCAGCGGGAGATTGAACATTCAGTACTTC
D gene: .; J gene: TRBJ2-7; clone size: .; V gene: TRBV21-1; CDR3 protein: CAGSKELHRRPYEQYF; CDR3 DNA: TGTGCCGGCAGCAAAGAGCTCCACAGGCGCCCTTACGAGCAGTACTTC
D gene: .; J gene: TRBJ2-1; clone size: many; V gene: TRBV11-3; CDR3 protein: CASSPGTGAYEQFF; CDR3 DNA: TGTGCCAGCAGCCCCGGGACGGGGGCTTATGAGCAGTTCTTC
D gene: .; J gene: TRBJ2-3; clone size: many; V gene: TRBV6-9; CDR3 protein: CASSMEGDTQYF; CDR3 DNA: TGTGCCAGCAGCATGGAAGGAGATACGCAGTATTTT
D gene: TRBD2; J gene: TRBJ2-1; clone size: many; V gene: TRBV6-5; CDR3 protein: CASSRAGGPTYNEQFF; CDR3 DNA: TGTGCCAGCAGTAGGGCGGGAGGCCCAACCTACAATGAGCAGTTCTTC
D gene: .; J gene: TRBJ1-1; clone size: .; V gene: TRBV11-2; CDR3 protein: CDSSLYMNAEAFF; CDR3 DNA: TGTGACAGCAGCTTATATATGAACGCTGAAGCTTTCTTT
D gene: .; J gene: TRBJ1-3; clone size: .; V gene: TRBV29-1; CDR3 protein: CSVLDSNSRNTIYF; CDR3 DNA: TGCAGCGTGCTAGACAGTAACTCTAGAAACACTATATATTTT
D gene: .; J gene: TRBJ2-1; clone size: medium-sized; V gene: TRBV11-2; CDR3 protein: CASSFFWRDGNEQFF; CDR3 DNA: TGTGCCAGCAGCTTTTTCTGGCGGGATGGCAATGAGCAGTTCTTC
D gene: .; J gene: TRBJ2-1; clone size: .; V gene: TRBV12-3/TRBV12-4; CDR3 protein: CASKQVGYNEQFF; CDR3 DNA: TGTGCCAGCAAGCAGGTGGGATACAACGAGCAGTTCTTC
D gene: TRBD2; J gene: TRBJ2-5; clone size: .; V gene: TRBV14; CDR3 protein: CVSSQELAGVRETQYF; CDR3 DNA: TGTGTCAGCAGCCAGGAACTAGCGGGAGTCCGAGAGACCCAGTACTTC
D gene: .; J gene: TRBJ2-7; clone size: .; V gene: TRBV5-1; CDR3 protein: CASSLVGGEIGEQYF; CDR3 DNA: TGCGCCAGCAGCTTGGTTGGCGGGGAGATAGGCGAGCAGTACTTC
D gene: .; J gene: TRBJ2-7; clone size: .; V gene: TRBV11-2; CDR3 protein: CASSFAWDEQYF; CDR3 DNA: TGTGCCAGCAGCTTTGCGTGGGACGAGCAGTACTTC
D gene: .; J gene: TRBJ2-7; clone size: .; V gene: TRBV6-5; CDR3 protein: CASSYSTETGSCEWYF; CDR3 DNA: TGTGCCAGCAGTTACTCAACGGAGACAGGCTCCTGCGAGTGGTACTTC
D gene: .; J gene: TRBJ2-5; clone size: many; V gene: TRBV14; CDR3 protein: CASSHTRAAQYF; CDR3 DNA: TGTGCCAGCAGCCATACCCGGGCGGCCCAGTACTTC
D gene: .; J gene: TRBJ1-1; clone size: .; V gene: TRBV4-1; CDR3 protein: CASSQDRSNSNTEAFF; CDR3 DNA: TGCGCCAGCAGCCAAGACAGGTCGAATTCGAACACTGAAGCTTTCTTT
D gene: .; J gene: TRBJ2-3; clone size: .; V gene: TRBV11-3; CDR3 protein: CTSSLGLARNTDTQYF; CDR3 DNA: TGTACCAGCAGCTTAGGGCTGGCGAGAAACACAGATACGCAGTATTTT
D gene: .; J gene: TRBJ1-1; clone size: .; V gene: TRBV7-9; CDR3 protein: CASSPEGIGTEALF; CDR3 DNA: TGTGCCAGCAGCCCCGAGGGGATTGGGACTGAAGCTTTGTTT
D gene: .; J gene: TRBJ2-7; clone size: once; V gene: TRBV10-3; CDR3 protein: CAISEPEILGATYEQYF; CDR3 DNA: TGTGCCATTAGTGAGCCCGAGATTCTGGGGGCGACCTACGAGCAGTACTTC
D gene: TRBD2; J gene: TRBJ2-1; clone size: .; V gene: TRBV9; CDR3 protein: CASSVTSGRGREQFF; CDR3 DNA: TGTGCCAGCAGCGTGACTAGCGGGAGGGGTAGGGAGCAGTTCTTC
D gene: TRBD1; J gene: TRBJ2-1; clone size: .; V gene: TRBV12-3/TRBV12-4; CDR3 protein: CASRGDRGLADEQFF; CDR3 DNA: TGTGCCAGCAGGGGGGACAGGGGGCTTGCAGATGAGCAGTTCTTC
D gene: TRBD2; J gene: TRBJ2-1; clone size: .; V gene: TRBV28; CDR3 protein: CAISLSTSRNEQFF; CDR3 DNA: TGTGCCATCAGTTTATCGACTAGCCGCAATGAGCAGTTCTTC
D gene: .; J gene: TRBJ2-3; clone size: .; V gene: TRBV7-9; CDR3 protein: CASSSDSGADTDTQYF; CDR3 DNA: TGTGCCAGCAGCTCGGACAGTGGAGCGGACACAGATACGCAGTATTTT
D gene: .; J gene: TRBJ2-5; clone size: .; V gene: TRBV11-3; CDR3 protein: CASGGSPDETQYF; CDR3 DNA: TGTGCCAGCGGAGGGTCCCCTGACGAGACCCAGTACTTC
D gene: .; J gene: TRBJ2-1; clone size: .; V gene: TRBV6-1; CDR3 protein: CASGTGTLGSEQFF; CDR3 DNA: TGTGCCAGCGGTACAGGGACTCTGGGATCTGAGCAGTTCTTC
D gene: .; J gene: TRBJ2-1; clone size: .; V gene: TRBV11-3; CDR3 protein: CASSLDPSRYNGRFF; CDR3 DNA: TGTGCCAGCAGCTTAGACCCTAGCAGGTACAATGGGCGGTTCTTC
D gene: TRBD2; J gene: TRBJ2-3; clone size: .; V gene: TRBV11-2; CDR3 protein: CASSPWASGRGTDAQYF; CDR3 DNA: TGTGCCAGCAGCCCCTGGGCTAGCGGGAGGGGAACAGATGCGCAGTATTTT
D gene: .; J gene: TRBJ2-5; clone size: many; V gene: TRBV5-1; CDR3 protein: CASRAAETQYF; CDR3 DNA: TGCGCCAGCAGGGCCGCCGAGACCCAGTACTTC
D gene: .; J gene: TRBJ2-7; clone size: once; V gene: TRBV28; CDR3 protein: CASSLGSSYEQYF; CDR3 DNA: TGTGCCAGCAGTTTGGGCAGCTCCTACGAGCAGTACTTC
D gene: .; J gene: TRBJ1-1; clone size: .; V gene: TRBV29-1; CDR3 protein: CSVEHLRTNGTEAFF; CDR3 DNA: TGCAGCGTTGAACACCTAAGGACGAACGGCACTGAAGCTTTCTTT
D gene: TRBD2; J gene: TRBJ2-1; clone size: few; V gene: TRBV10-3; CDR3 protein: CAISDPTGTSGRRHYNEQFF; CDR3 DNA: TGTGCCATCAGTGACCCTACCGGGACTAGCGGGAGGAGGCACTACAATGAGCAGTTCTTC
D gene: .; J gene: TRBJ2-7; clone size: .; V gene: TRBV4-1; CDR3 protein: CASSQVPGLGPYEPYF; CDR3 DNA: TGCGCCAGCAGCCAAGTTCCGGGCTTAGGTCCCTACGAGCCGTACTTC
D gene: TRBD1; J gene: TRBJ1-2; clone size: .; V gene: TRBV11-3; CDR3 protein: CASRPGQGEYGYTF; CDR3 DNA: TGTGCCAGCAGACCGGGACAGGGAGAATATGGCTACACATTC
D gene: .; J gene: TRBJ2-7; clone size: .; V gene: TRBV28; CDR3 protein: CASSSHGGGLYEHYF; CDR3 DNA: TGTGCCAGCAGTTCCCACGGAGGGGGCTTGTACGAGCATTACTTC
D gene: .; J gene: TRBJ2-5; clone size: .; V gene: TRBV6-2/TRBV6-3; CDR3 protein: CTGSLGQTQYF; CDR3 DNA: TGTACCGGCAGTTTGGGCCAAACCCAGTACTTC
D gene: .; J gene: TRBJ1-2; clone size: .; V gene: TRBV11-2; CDR3 protein: CTSNGTLGSGYTF; CDR3 DNA: TGTACCAGCAACGGGACCCTAGGGTCTGGCTACACCTTC
D gene: TRBD2; J gene: TRBJ2-3; clone size: .; V gene: TRBV5-1; CDR3 protein: CASSPATSGGTDTQYF; CDR3 DNA: TGCGCCAGCAGCCCGGCGACTAGCGGGGGCACAGATACGCAGTATTTT
D gene: .; J gene: TRBJ1-5; clone size: few; V gene: TRBV6-1; CDR3 protein: CASSEARNLRPNQPQHF; CDR3 DNA: TGTGCCAGCAGTGAAGCGCGTAACTTAAGGCCTAATCAGCCCCAGCATTTT
D gene: .; J gene: TRBJ1-2; clone size: few; V gene: TRBV28; CDR3 protein: CASSFSGSSYGYTF; CDR3 DNA: TGTGCCAGCAGTTTTAGTGGCAGCTCCTATGGCTACACCTTC
D gene: TRBD2; J gene: TRBJ2-5; clone size: few; V gene: TRBV7-9; CDR3 protein: CASSLKAGSVETQYF; CDR3 DNA: TGTGCCAGCAGCTTAAAAGCGGGAAGCGTTGAGACCCAGTACTTC
D gene: TRBD1; J gene: TRBJ2-7; clone size: .; V gene: TRBV28; CDR3 protein: CASSLSTGNEQYF; CDR3 DNA: TGTGCCAGCAGTTTATCGACAGGGAACGAGCAGTACTTC
D gene: .; J gene: TRBJ1-2; clone size: .; V gene: TRBV6-1; CDR3 protein: CGSRHNLGRGMVFDGYTF; CDR3 DNA: TGTGGCAGCAGGCATAACCTAGGACGGGGGATGGTTTTTGATGGCTACACCTTC
D gene: TRBD2; J gene: TRBJ2-2; clone size: .; V gene: TRBV7-9; CDR3 protein: CASRRETSGRRNGELFF; CDR3 DNA: TGTGCCAGCAGGCGAGAGACTAGCGGGAGACGGAACGGGGAGCTGTTTTTT